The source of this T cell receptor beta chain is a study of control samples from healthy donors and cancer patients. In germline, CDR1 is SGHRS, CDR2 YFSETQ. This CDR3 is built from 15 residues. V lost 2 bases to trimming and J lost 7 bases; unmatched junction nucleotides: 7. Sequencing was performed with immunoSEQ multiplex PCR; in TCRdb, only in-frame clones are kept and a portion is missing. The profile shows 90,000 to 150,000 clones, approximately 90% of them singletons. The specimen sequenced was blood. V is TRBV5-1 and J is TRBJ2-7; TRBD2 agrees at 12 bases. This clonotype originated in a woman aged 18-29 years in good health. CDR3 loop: CASSLIPLAGGEQYF. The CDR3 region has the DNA TGCGCCAGCAGCTTAATCCCGCTAGCGGGAGGGGAGCAGTACTTC.